This T cell receptor (beta chain) was documented in a study of T-cell reconstitution after alpha-beta-depleted transplantation in children. The CDR3 length is 18 residues. V dropped 4 bases and J dropped 6 bases, with 25 bases sitting between them. The germline V gene encodes CDR1 SGHVS and CDR2 FQNEAQ. This clonotype is labeled as medium-sized. Preparation of the TCRbeta library involved a method that used unique molecular identifiers. TCRdb used MiXCR to reprocess the PCR reads, holding one entry per CDR3 protein. The sample includes approximately 170,000 distinct CDR3 sequences, 11% of them seen just once.

V usage is TRBV7-8 and J usage is TRBJ2-1; D is unresolved. This material consisted of PBMCs, taken before TCRalphabeta/CD19-depleted stem cell transplant. This TCR was sampled from a boy younger than 10 with acute myeloid leukemia, due to receive a stem cell transplant. The CDR3 DNA reads TGTGCCAGCAGCTCCCGGGCCCCGAGAGACCTTATTAGCAATGAGCAGTTCTTC. As protein: CASSSRAPRDLISNEQFF.